This is a list of T cell receptor beta chains from one sample in a study of blood T cell repertoires in COVID-19. The data were produced by immunoSEQ multiplex PCR, yet TCRdb's version contains in-frame clones alone and is incomplete. Seen here are about 230,000 clones, about 83% observed once, and the top ten hold approximately 7.4%. The sequencing input was peripheral blood. All receptors come from a woman aged 45-59 years with acute or convalescent COVID-19. Each CDR3 is given with its conserved first and last residue. Each record gives: V gene, J gene, clone size, D gene, CDR3 DNA, CDR3 protein. The D gene is left open where the match is weak. Clone size is given for some rows only: seen once, a few or many times, or a class if the clone is expanded.

V: TRBV10-3
J: TRBJ1-6
size: .
D: TRBD1
DNA: TGTGCCATCAGTGTAGACAGGGGGTTTGATTCACCCCTCCACTTT
CDR3: CAISVDRGFDSPLHF

V: TRBV7-3
J: TRBJ2-1
size: few
D: TRBD1
DNA: TGTGCCAGCAGCTTATCTGAGACAGGGGGAATGAACAATGAGCAGTTCTTC
CDR3: CASSLSETGGMNNEQFF

V: TRBV27
J: TRBJ1-1
size: .
D: TRBD1
DNA: TGTGCCAGCAGTAGCCGAATATCAGGGGGTAACACTGAAGCTTTCTTT
CDR3: CASSSRISGGNTEAFF

V: TRBV19
J: TRBJ2-7
size: .
D: TRBD2
DNA: TGTGCCAGTAGCGCGAGAAGCGGGAGGGCCTACGAGCAGTACTTC
CDR3: CASSARSGRAYEQYF

V: TRBV9
J: TRBJ2-3
size: .
D: .
DNA: TGTGCCAGCAGCTTAAGGGGTCAATATACAGATACGCAGTATTTT
CDR3: CASSLRGQYTDTQYF

V: TRBV7-3
J: TRBJ2-7
size: .
D: TRBD2
DNA: TGTGCCAGCAGCCCTGGGACTAACTCCTACGAGCAGTACTTC
CDR3: CASSPGTNSYEQYF

V: TRBV7-3
J: TRBJ2-3
size: .
D: TRBD2
DNA: TGTGCCAGCAGCACTAGCGGGGGGGCAGGAGATACGCAGTATTTT
CDR3: CASSTSGGAGDTQYF

V: TRBV28
J: TRBJ2-1
size: .
D: .
DNA: TGTGCCAGCAGTCCATCGACAGTAACCTACAATGAGCAGTTCTTC
CDR3: CASSPSTVTYNEQFF

V: TRBV4-3
J: TRBJ2-7
size: once
D: TRBD2
DNA: TGCGCCAGCAGCCGGTCTAGCGGGGCCCTCTACGAGCAGTACTTC
CDR3: CASSRSSGALYEQYF

V: TRBV11-2
J: TRBJ2-1
size: .
D: .
DNA: TGTGCCAGCAGCTTAGCCGGGTACTCCTACAATGAGCAGTTCTTC
CDR3: CASSLAGYSYNEQFF

V: TRBV6-6
J: TRBJ1-6
size: .
D: TRBD1
DNA: TGTGCCAGCAGTTATGGGACAGGGGTGGATTCACCCCTCCACTTT
CDR3: CASSYGTGVDSPLHF

V: TRBV7-8
J: TRBJ2-1
size: .
D: TRBD2
DNA: TGTGCCAGCAGCTTATATGGGACTAGCACGTACAATGAGCAGTTCTTC
CDR3: CASSLYGTSTYNEQFF

V: TRBV3-1/TRBV3-2
J: TRBJ2-1
size: .
D: TRBD2
DNA: TGTGCCAGCAGCTTTTCGGGACTAGCGGGGGGCTACAATGAGCAGTTCTTC
CDR3: CASSFSGLAGGYNEQFF

V: TRBV6-1
J: TRBJ2-3
size: .
D: .
DNA: TGTGCCAGCAGTGAAACTTTGGCAGGGGCCACAGATACGCAGTATTTT
CDR3: CASSETLAGATDTQYF

V: TRBV24-1
J: TRBJ1-2
size: .
D: TRBD1
DNA: TGTGCCACCAGTGATAGACAGGGGCGAGGGAACTATGGCTACACCTTC
CDR3: CATSDRQGRGNYGYTF

V: TRBV15
J: TRBJ1-1
size: .
D: .
DNA: TGTGCCACCAGCAGAGTTTCTCAGGGGTTGAACACTGAAGCTTTCTTT
CDR3: CATSRVSQGLNTEAFF

V: TRBV9
J: TRBJ1-3
size: .
D: TRBD1
DNA: TGTGCCAGCAGTTCGGACAGGAACTCTGGAAACACCATATATTTT
CDR3: CASSSDRNSGNTIYF

V: TRBV12-3/TRBV12-4
J: TRBJ1-4
size: .
D: .
DNA: TGTGCCAGCAGTTTAAGCGGAACAGAAAAACTGTTTTTT
CDR3: CASSLSGTEKLFF

V: TRBV7-9
J: TRBJ1-5
size: .
D: .
DNA: TGTGCCAGCAGCCCCACCGGGACACCGGCGAATCAGCCCCAGCATTTT
CDR3: CASSPTGTPANQPQHF

V: TRBV30
J: TRBJ1-3
size: .
D: TRBD1
DNA: TGTGCCTGGAGTGTAACAGGGGCAGGAAACACCATATATTTT
CDR3: CAWSVTGAGNTIYF

V: TRBV27
J: TRBJ2-7
size: .
D: TRBD1
DNA: TGTGCCAGCAGCCGACAGGGGAGGCCGTTCTCCTACGAGCAGTACTTC
CDR3: CASSRQGRPFSYEQYF

V: TRBV19
J: TRBJ1-6
size: .
D: .
DNA: TGTGCCAGTAGTACGCAGGGGAATTCACCCCTCCACTTT
CDR3: CASSTQGNSPLHF

V: TRBV7-2
J: TRBJ2-2
size: .
D: TRBD2
DNA: TGTGCCAGCAGCGCTCGACTAGCGGGTGTCACCGGGGAGCTGTTTTTT
CDR3: CASSARLAGVTGELFF

V: TRBV7-2
J: TRBJ1-2
size: .
D: TRBD1
DNA: TGTGCCAGCAGCTCTACAGGGGGAGAAGGCTACACCTTC
CDR3: CASSSTGGEGYTF

V: TRBV11-2
J: TRBJ2-3
size: .
D: TRBD2
DNA: TGTGCCAGCAGCTTAGAGGCTAGCGGGATTTTCAATACGCAGTATTTT
CDR3: CASSLEASGIFNTQYF

V: TRBV11-2
J: TRBJ2-7
size: .
D: TRBD1
DNA: TGTGCCAGCAGCTCAGGGGACAGGGGGCGCGAGCAGTACTTC
CDR3: CASSSGDRGREQYF

V: TRBV30
J: TRBJ2-7
size: .
D: TRBD2
DNA: TGTGCCTGGAGTGGACTAGCGGGGGCTTACGAGCAGTACTTC
CDR3: CAWSGLAGAYEQYF

V: TRBV4-1
J: TRBJ1-3
size: .
D: .
DNA: TGCGCCAGCAGCCTGGGTTGGGGGGACACCATATATTTT
CDR3: CASSLGWGDTIYF

V: TRBV6-6
J: TRBJ1-4
size: .
D: TRBD1
DNA: TGTGCCAGCAACGACAGGGGGCGGAAGACTAATGAAAAACTGTTTTTT
CDR3: CASNDRGRKTNEKLFF

V: TRBV18
J: TRBJ2-7
size: .
D: TRBD2
DNA: TGTGCCAGCTCACCACGGTCAGGACTAGCGGGAGTGAGGAACTACGAGCAGTACTTC
CDR3: CASSPRSGLAGVRNYEQYF

V: TRBV6-2/TRBV6-3
J: TRBJ2-6
size: once
D: .
DNA: TGTGCCAGCAGTTCTCAGGGTCCTTCTGGGGCCAACGTCCTGACTTTC
CDR3: CASSSQGPSGANVLTF

V: TRBV19
J: TRBJ1-4
size: .
D: .
DNA: TGTGCCAGTAGTGCTCCATCCCGGGGACTTTCTGAAAAACTGTTTTTT
CDR3: CASSAPSRGLSEKLFF

V: TRBV18
J: TRBJ1-2
size: .
D: .
DNA: TGTGCCAGCTCACCCTCGGATGGCTACACCTTC
CDR3: CASSPSDGYTF

V: TRBV3-1/TRBV3-2
J: TRBJ2-3
size: .
D: TRBD2
DNA: TGTGCCAGCAGCCAAAGAAGCGGGGGGGCCAGAGATACGCAGTATTTT
CDR3: CASSQRSGGARDTQYF

V: TRBV7-8
J: TRBJ1-1
size: .
D: .
DNA: TGTGCCAGCAGCTTGAATGCAGGGGCTGAAGCTTTCTTT
CDR3: CASSLNAGAEAFF

V: TRBV19
J: TRBJ2-1
size: .
D: TRBD2
DNA: TGTGCCAGTAGTAGGGCTAGCGGGAGTCGTGAGCAGTTCTTC
CDR3: CASSRASGSREQFF

V: TRBV19
J: TRBJ1-2
size: once
D: .
DNA: TGTGCCAGTAGTATAGCCCAGGCTAACTATGGCTACACCTTC
CDR3: CASSIAQANYGYTF

V: TRBV4-2
J: TRBJ1-5
size: .
D: .
DNA: TGTGCCAGCAGCCAAGATCGGATCAGGGGTTGGGGCAATCAGCCCCAGCATTTT
CDR3: CASSQDRIRGWGNQPQHF

V: TRBV2
J: TRBJ1-4
size: .
D: .
DNA: TGTGCCAGCAGGGCCGGAACCGGGTCTAATGAAAAACTGTTTTTT
CDR3: CASRAGTGSNEKLFF

V: TRBV7-2
J: TRBJ2-3
size: few
D: TRBD1
DNA: TGTGCCAGCAGCTTACGAGCGGGCAGGGGGCGCATAAGCACAGATACGCAGTATTTT
CDR3: CASSLRAGRGRISTDTQYF

V: TRBV12-3/TRBV12-4
J: TRBJ2-1
size: .
D: TRBD2
DNA: TGTGCCAGCAGTTTCTCTAGCGGTGAGCAGTTCTTC
CDR3: CASSFSSGEQFF

V: TRBV10-1
J: TRBJ1-2
size: .
D: .
DNA: TGCGCCAGCAAATCTACTTATGGCTACACCTTC
CDR3: CASKSTYGYTF

V: TRBV6-5
J: TRBJ1-1
size: .
D: TRBD1
DNA: TGTGCCAGCAGCGAGTCTTTGGACAGGGACACTGAAGCTTTCTTT
CDR3: CASSESLDRDTEAFF

V: TRBV9
J: TRBJ2-7
size: once
D: TRBD2
DNA: TGTGCCAGCAGCGAAACCGGGACTAGCGTTTACGAGCAGTACTTC
CDR3: CASSETGTSVYEQYF

V: TRBV5-1
J: TRBJ2-7
size: .
D: .
DNA: TGCGCCAGCGGAAAACAGGAGAGCTCCTACGAGCAGTACTTC
CDR3: CASGKQESSYEQYF

V: TRBV28
J: TRBJ2-6
size: .
D: .
DNA: TGTGCCAGCAGCTTAATCGGGCAGGGTCCCACAGGGGCCAACGTCCTGACTTTC
CDR3: CASSLIGQGPTGANVLTF

V: TRBV9
J: TRBJ1-6
size: .
D: TRBD1
DNA: TGTGCCAGCAGCGTAGCTGACAGGGGGCGTTCACCCCTCCACTTT
CDR3: CASSVADRGRSPLHF

V: TRBV7-6
J: TRBJ2-7
size: .
D: TRBD2
DNA: TGTGCCAGCAGCTCACCCCCCCACGGTGCGGGAGGACCCGAGCAGTACTTC
CDR3: CASSSPPHGAGGPEQYF

V: TRBV7-9
J: TRBJ2-1
size: .
D: TRBD2
DNA: TGTGCCAGCTGGGCTAGCGGGATGGATGAGCAGTTCTTC
CDR3: CASWASGMDEQFF

V: TRBV14
J: TRBJ1-2
size: .
D: TRBD1
DNA: TGTGCCAGCAGCCAAGTATTGGGACAGCTCTATGGCTACACCTTC
CDR3: CASSQVLGQLYGYTF

V: TRBV5-1
J: TRBJ2-1
size: .
D: TRBD2
DNA: TGCGCCAGCAGCTTACCGGGACTAGCGGGGGATGAGCAGTTCTTC
CDR3: CASSLPGLAGDEQFF

V: TRBV5-4
J: TRBJ2-2
size: .
D: TRBD1
DNA: TGTGCCAGCAGCTCCGGACAGGGGTCCGGGGAGCTGTTTTTT
CDR3: CASSSGQGSGELFF

V: TRBV7-7
J: TRBJ2-5
size: .
D: TRBD2
DNA: TGTGCCAGCAGCTTAACGACGGCGGGAGGGACTGAGACCCAGTACTTC
CDR3: CASSLTTAGGTETQYF

V: TRBV2
J: TRBJ2-3
size: once
D: TRBD2
DNA: TGTGCCAGCAGACTAGCGGGGGACACGCAGTATTTT
CDR3: CASRLAGDTQYF

V: TRBV11-2
J: TRBJ2-5
size: .
D: TRBD2
DNA: TGTGCCAGCAGCCCCAGAGCGGGGGGCTACCAAGAGACCCAGTACTTC
CDR3: CASSPRAGGYQETQYF